The 25 T cell receptor beta chains below come from one sample, sequenced in a study. TCRdb re-analysed the 5' RACE reads in MiXCR, keeping a single row per CDR3 protein. The sample lists 7,500 to 10,000 distinct CDR3 sequences, around 25% occurring once. Tregs were sorted as CD4+CD25+CD127-/low cells. The sample consisted of Tregs sorted from blood. The receptors here all came from a female donor with breast cancer.

In this sample, this clonotype is medium-sized. The V gene is TRBV12-5, the J gene TRBJ1-5; TRBD1 agrees at 7 bases. The ends lost 7 bases at V and 4 bases at J; junction bases unmatched: 4. The CDR3 length is 13 residues. Germline CDR1 LGHNT, CDR2 FRNRAP. CDR3 sequence (DNA): TGTGCTAGTGCTCCACAGGGGAATCAGCCCCAGCATTTT. Amino acids: CASAPQGNQPQHF.

This clonotype counts as medium-sized. The chain employs TRBV20-1 and TRBJ1-2, with a tentative D call TRBD1 (5 bases). V lost 0 bases and J 8 bases, leaving 16 bases between the germline ends. CDR1 is DFQATT, CDR2 SNEGSKA, per germline (reference sequence). The CDR3 totals 14 residues. CDR3 nucleotide sequence: TGCAGTGCTAGAGATTTCATCAGGGATAAGGGCTACACCTTC. Protein sequence: CSARDFIRDKGYTF.

Points on this clonotype: The conserved final phenylalanine or tryptophan is absent from the CDR3, which likely points to a read error. The chain carries TRBV11-2 and TRBJ1-1; no clear D. V was trimmed by 3 bases and J by 7 bases, leaving 15 bases between them. The CDR3 spans 14 residues. Per the germline V gene, CDR1 is SGHAT and CDR2 is FQNNGV. In DNA, the CDR3 is TGTGCCAGCAGCTTTTCCGGACCGTGGAATGAAGCTTTCTTA. Translating it yields CASSFSGPWNEAFL.

The chain couples TRBV5-6 to TRBJ1-5; a weak D match, TRBD1 (5 bases). The germline CDR1 and CDR2 sequences are SGHDT and YYEEEE. The CDR3 spans 14 residues. The V gene lost 2 bases and the J gene lost 11 bases, with 17 bases spanning the gap. The CDR3 coding sequence is TGTGCCAGCAGCTTAGGGCGGGACTTTTCGGCCCAGCATTTT. Encoded protein: CASSLGRDFSAQHF.

This clonotype was picked up many times. The V and J genes are TRBV7-9 and TRBJ2-1; TRBD2 aligns across 7 bases. This CDR3 is built from 16 residues. With V trimmed by 1 base and J by 8 bases, 11 bases remained unmatched. Germline CDR1 is SEHNR and CDR2 is FQNEAQ (reference sequence). This chain's CDR3 is CASSLGVWEGMDEQFF. The CDR3 bases are TGTGCCAGCAGCTTAGGGGTGTGGGAGGGTATGGATGAGCAGTTCTTC.

Turning to this clonotype: A much larger clone differs from this one at a single base, so this may be a read error. The J gene is TRBJ1-4, the V gene TRBV9; no clear D. Germline V gene lookup returns CDR1 SGDLS and CDR2 YYNGEE. The CDR3 loop spans 14 amino acids. The CDR3 nucleotides read TGTGCCAGCAGCGTACTAGCAACTAATGAAGAACTGTTTTTT. Translated: CASSVLATNEELFF.

This clonotype was counted a few times. A much larger clone lies a single base off, so this may be a read error. The J gene is TRBJ1-5, the V gene TRBV28; TRBD1 is a possible D gene (5 bases). This CDR3 region has 16 residues. CDR1 and CDR2 (germline): MDHEN, SYDVKM. Trimming took off 2 bases at V and 2 bases at J, with 13 bases between the two ends. CDR3 in amino acids: CASSLEVTDGNQPQHF. The DNA for the CDR3 is TGTGCCAGCAGTTTAGAGGTGACAGATGGCAATCAGCCCCAGCATTTT.

This clonotype was seen many times. The rearrangement joins TRBV11-2 to TRBJ2-1; tentative D call: TRBD2 (6 bases). CDR1 SGHAT and CDR2 FQNNGV come from the germline V gene. The CDR3 length is 15 residues. Trimming removed 5 bases at V and 5 bases at J, with 16 bases between. Here the CDR3 DNA reads TGTGCCAGCAGCCCCCCGCGGCGGGAACACAATGAGCAGTTCTTC. Protein sequence: CASSPPRREHNEQFF.

Ten or more counts support this clonotype. This may arise from a read error, as a much more abundant clone is one base away. The rearrangement links TRBV5-1 to TRBJ2-2; the match to TRBD1 covers 8 bases. V trimming: 4 bases; J trimming: 4 bases; junction bases outside the gene matches: 6. Germline CDR1 reads SGHRS; CDR2 reads YFSETQ. This CDR3 has 15 residues. DNA for the CDR3: TGCGCCAGCAGCCTACGACAGGGGCTCACCGGGGAGCTGTTTTTT. Translating gives CASSLRQGLTGELFF.

To note about this clonotype: Since a much larger clone is just one base distant, this may be a read error. The chain combines TRBV10-1 with TRBJ2-1; D unresolved. The germline gives CDR1 WNHNN, CDR2 SYGVQD (reference sequence). This CDR3 region has 15 residues. Trimming stripped 4 bases from V and 2 bases from J, with 12 bases between. CDR3 DNA: TGCGCCAGCAGTGGCGGCCCCCCGGCCTACAATGAGCAGTTCTTC. Encoded protein: CASSGGPPAYNEQFF.

This clonotype is medium-sized (0.01 to 0.1%) in the sample. DNA of the CDR3: TGCAGTGCTAGTAGGCAGTTGGACGAGCAGTACTTC. Translation gives CSASRQLDEQYF. This chain uses TRBV20-1 with TRBJ2-7; no clear D gene. Trimming stripped 3 bases from V and 5 bases from J, with 11 bases between. Per the germline V gene, CDR1 is DFQATT and CDR2 is SNEGSKA (reference sequence). The CDR3 spans 12 residues.

This clonotype occurred a few times. V gene TRBV24-1 combines with J gene TRBJ1-5, with D tentatively TRBD1 (5 bases). This CDR3 has 16 amino acids. V gave up 4 bases and J gave up 1 base, with 13 bases separating them. Germline lookup yields CDR1 KGHDR and CDR2 SFDVKD. CDR3 DNA sequence: TGTGCCACCAGTGAGGGCAGGGCCATAAGCAATCAGCCCCAGCATTTT. Translation: CATSEGRAISNQPQHF.

By share, this clonotype counts as medium-sized. The gene calls are TRBV20-1 and TRBJ2-1; 12 bases match TRBD2. V lost 3 bases and J lost 5; bases outside the gene matches: 8. Germline-derived CDR1 and CDR2 are DFQATT and SNEGSKA (reference sequence). The CDR3 is made up of 16 amino acids. The CDR3 coding sequence is TGCAGTGCTAGGGGACCGGGACTAGCGGGCAACAATGAGCAGTTCTTC. This translates into CSARGPGLAGNNEQFF.

This clonotype was counted ten times or more. The rearrangement joins TRBV14 to TRBJ2-1; no definite D call. The length of the CDR3 is 15 residues. Germline V gives CDR1 SGHDN, CDR2 FVKESK. The V end was cut by 1 base, the J end by 0 bases, with 7 bases between. CDR3 bases: TGTGCCAGCAGCCAAGGGTGGAGCTCCTACAATGAGCAGTTCTTC. This translates into CASSQGWSSYNEQFF. Filled out from reference TRBV14 and TRBJ2-1, the complete variable domain reads EAGVTQFPSHSVIEKGQTVTLRCDPISGHDNLYWYRRVMGKEIKFLLHFVKESKQDESGMPNNRFLAERTGGTYSTLKVQPAELEDSGVYFCASSQGWSSYNEQFFGPGTRLTVL.

As to this clonotype: At one end, the junction sequence differs from germline, possibly due to a read error. The rearrangement links TRBV6-1 to TRBJ1-1; D gene uncertain. This CDR3 has 11 residues. Germline CDR1 reads MNHNS; CDR2 reads SASEGT. The CDR3: CDSSDLFGAFF. The CDR3 nucleotides are TGTGACAGCAGTGACCTATTCGGAGCTTTCTTC.

This chain links TRBV6-5 with TRBJ2-2; no firm D call. CDR1 is MNHEY, CDR2 SVGAGI, per germline. The ends were cut back, 5 bases at V and 5 bases at J, with 18 bases in the middle. This CDR3 has 16 residues. In DNA, the CDR3 is TGTGCCAGCAGTCTCGTTCCAGTCTTACGGACCGGGGAGCTGTTTTTT. This codes for CASSLVPVLRTGELFF.

This rearrangement joins TRBV24-1 to TRBJ1-2, with a tentative D call TRBD1 (5 bases). The germline V gene encodes CDR1 KGHDR and CDR2 SFDVKD. The length of the CDR3 is 13 residues. Trimming left V 4 bases short and J 4 bases short, with 9 bases between. CDR3 protein: CATSDGTGYGYTF. Written as DNA, the CDR3 is TGTGCCACCAGTGACGGGACGGGCTATGGCTACACCTTC.

On this clonotype itself: Since a much larger clone is just one base distant, this may be a read error. Since no conserved phenylalanine or tryptophan closes the CDR3, a read error is the likely cause. The chain joins TRBV7-3 to TRBJ1-1; no clear D gene. CDR1 and CDR2 (germline): SGHTA, FQGTGA. This CDR3 comprises 13 residues. The V end was cut by 2 bases, the J end by 0 bases, with 4 bases between. The CDR3 is CASSLSVNTEAFC. The CDR3 bases are TGTGCCAGCAGCTTATCTGTGAACACTGAAGCTTTCTGT.

This clonotype was recorded many times. This chain joins TRBV6-6 and TRBJ2-2, with a weak D call TRBD1 (5 bases). Trimming stripped 8 bases from V and 5 bases from J, with 12 bases between. From germline, CDR1 is MNHNY and CDR2 SVGAGI (reference sequence). This CDR3 region has 13 residues. The CDR3 region is CASSGHWTGELFF. CDR3 coding DNA: TGTGCCAGCTCCGGACACTGGACCGGGGAGCTGTTTTTT.

This clonotype has ten or more counts. J is TRBJ2-1 and V is TRBV7-3; 7 bases align to TRBD2. The germline gives CDR1 SGHTA, CDR2 FQGTGA. This CDR3 region has 14 residues. Trimming took 5 bases from V and 10 from J; bases not matched to a gene: 11. The CDR3 nucleotides are TGTGCCAGCAGCACTTTGGGTTTTAGCGGGGAGCAGTTCTTC. Its protein product is CASSTLGFSGEQFF.

On this clonotype: The CDR3 ends on some other residue instead of the conserved phenylalanine or tryptophan, so this is likely a read error. This rearrangement joins TRBV6-5 to TRBJ2-1; 7 bases align to TRBD2. Looked up from germline, CDR1 is MNHEY and CDR2 is SVGAGI. The V segment lost 0 bases and the J segment 5 bases; nucleotides outside the gene matches: 4. The CDR3 has 15 residues. The CDR3 spells CASSYSRGSHNEQFL. As DNA, the CDR3 is TGTGCCAGCAGTTACTCGCGGGGGTCCCACAATGAGCAGTTCCTC.

This clonotype was found many times. This chain uses TRBV4-1 with TRBJ1-2, with a possible D match to TRBD1 (6 bases). Germline assignment: CDR1 MGHRA and CDR2 YSYEKL. This CDR3 is 18 amino acids long. Trimming removed 0 bases from V and 1 base from J, with 18 bases in between. CDR3 sequence: CASSQDAAGGRGNYGYTF. The CDR3 coding sequence is TGCGCCAGCAGCCAAGATGCCGCGGGCGGCAGGGGTAACTATGGCTACACCTTC.

The V gene is TRBV5-1, the J gene TRBJ2-7; a weak D match, TRBD2 (7 bases). Germline CDR1 SGHRS, CDR2 YFSETQ. Trimming stripped 4 bases from V and 5 bases from J, with 13 bases between. CDR3 length: 13 residues. The CDR3 nucleotides are TGCGCCAGCAGCCCGGGGGGCTTTCACGAGCAGTACTTC. This encodes CASSPGGFHEQYF.

This clonotype was seen only a few times. V usage is TRBV28 and J usage is TRBJ2-1; 7 nucleotides line up with TRBD2. J lost 6 bases, V lost 6 bases, and 5 bases had no gene match. CDR1 is MDHEN and CDR2 is SYDVKM in the germline V gene. This CDR3 region has 13 residues. The CDR3 protein is CASSPRTSNEQFF. The DNA for the CDR3 is TGTGCCAGCAGCCCTAGGACTAGCAATGAGCAGTTCTTC.

This clonotype appeared many times. The chain uses TRBV28 and TRBJ1-1, with 7 bases lining up with TRBD1. Losses at the gene ends were 6 bases for V and 8 bases for J; bases not matched to a gene: 9. The CDR3 length is 13 residues. CDR1 and CDR2 (germline): MDHEN, SYDVKM. Here the CDR3 reads CASRLLIQGEAFF. The CDR3 DNA reads as TGTGCCAGCAGATTGTTGATACAGGGGGAAGCTTTCTTT.